Presented here are 13 T cell receptor beta chains from one specimen sequenced in a study of T cell responses to AZD1222 COVID-19 vaccine (dated by TCRdb to about 2021). The sample's time point label is to be understood as: about 28 days (+/-7) after the second vaccine dose. Library creation used the immunoSEQ multiplex PCR assay. The table was pulled from immuneACCESS by TCRdb, which kept in-frame rearrangements only. Such tables lose some clones; where checked, under half of the loss comes from unresolved V genes, and the rest has no known cause. Within this sample are some 150,000 clones, with 87% of them counted one time only. The ten largest make up roughly 10% of the sample. This sample comprised peripheral blood, obtained 28 days after the second AZD1222 dose. These receptor sequences come from an adult who received the AZD1222 COVID-19 vaccine.

Regarding this clone: The same CDR3 is also encoded by other DNA sequences in this sample. The chain has TRBV7-2 and TRBJ1-2; no definite D call. The CDR3 covers 14 residues. Germline values: CDR1 SGHTA, CDR2 FQGNSA. V lost 0 bases and J lost 2, with 7 bases in between. CDR3 DNA: TGTGCCAGCAGCTTAGCCGTGGGAAACTATGGCTACACCTTC. It translates to CASSLAVGNYGYTF.

CDR3 sequence (DNA): TGTGCCAGCACCCTTAGTGGGTGGGGAGGAGCCTATGGCTACACCTTC. Protein sequence: CASTLSGWGGAYGYTF. This chain connects TRBV7-9 to TRBJ1-2; D call uncertain. The germline V and J ends were trimmed by 7 bases and 4 bases, with 22 bases remaining between them. The CDR3 contains 16 residues. Looked up from germline, CDR1 is SEHNR and CDR2 is FQNEAQ (reference sequence). The full variable domain, rest sourced from reference TRBV7-9 and TRBJ1-2, is DTGVSQNPRHKITKRGQNVTFRCDPISEHNRLYWYRQTLGQGPEFLTYFQNEAQLEKSRLLSDRFSAERPKGSFSTLEIQRTEQGDSAMYLCASTLSGWGGAYGYTFGSGTRLTVV.

This sequence joins TRBV6-4 and TRBJ1-6; D is unclear. With 8 bases removed from V and 1 base from J, the gap between germline ends came to 6 bases. This CDR3 spans 13 amino acids. Germline V gene data show CDR1 as MRHNA and CDR2 as SNTAGT. This CDR3 is CASRRSYNSPLHF. CDR3 bases: TGTGCCAGCCGACGGTCCTATAATTCACCCCTCCACTTT.

In the case of this clone: Its ends do not fully match the called genes, so a read error is possible. V is TRBV19 and J is TRBJ2-2, with 9 positions matching TRBD1. Germline CDR1 LNHDA, CDR2 SQIVND (reference sequence). The CDR3 contains 16 residues. CDR3 protein: CASTGTGRLSTGELFF. CDR3 bases: TGTGCCAGTACCGGGACAGGGCGACTCAGTACCGGAGAGCTGTTTTTT.

The chain is built from TRBV5-1 and TRBJ2-3; no clear D gene. The germline V gene has CDR1 SGHRS and CDR2 YFSETQ. The CDR3 covers 14 residues. V lost 4 bases and J lost 5, with 14 bases in between. CDR3 DNA: TGCGCCAGCAGCCCGACCGACTCTGGAGATACGCAGTATTTT. The encoded protein is CASSPTDSGDTQYF.

Concerning this clone: Other nucleotide sequences from this sample produce the same CDR3. The gene calls are TRBV12-3 or TRBV12-4 and TRBJ1-1, with a possible D match to TRBD1 (5 bases). The length of the CDR3 is 13 residues. V lost 6 bases to trimming and J lost 1 base, with 9 bases between them. The CDR3 DNA reads TGTGCCAGCAGCCTTCAGGGGAACACTGAAGCTTTCTTT. This sequence encodes CASSLQGNTEAFF.

The chain uses TRBV7-9 and TRBJ1-3; maybe TRBD1 (5 bases). The CDR3 length is 15 residues. Between the trimmed V and J ends, which lost 5 bases and 4 bases, there was a span of 15 bases. Germline CDR1 is SEHNR and CDR2 is FQNEAQ (reference sequence). CDR3 in DNA: TGTGCCAGCAGCCCCTCAAGGGGTGCGGGAAACACCATATATTTT. It is translated as CASSPSRGAGNTIYF.

The chain combines TRBV28 with TRBJ2-2; TRBD2 matches 15 bases. Looked up from germline, CDR1 is MDHEN and CDR2 is SYDVKM. Losses at the gene ends were 5 bases for V and 7 bases for J; bases not matched to a gene: 11. CDR3 length: 18 residues. CDR3 sequence (DNA): TGTGCCAGCAGTCCCCATAAGGGACTAGCGGGAGGTCTCGGGGAGCTGTTTTTT. Its translation: CASSPHKGLAGGLGELFF.

The V and J genes are TRBV7-9 and TRBJ2-1; D might be TRBD2 (7 bases). The CDR3 extends over 13 amino acids. Germline-derived CDR1 and CDR2 are SEHNR and FQNEAQ (reference sequence). Trimming pared 7 bases from V and 8 bases from J, leaving 15 bases between. DNA of the CDR3: TGTGCCAGCACCCTGGCGGGGGCCCATGAGCAGTTCTTC. This translates into CASTLAGAHEQFF.

The chain recombines TRBV27 with TRBJ2-7; a possible D gene is TRBD2 (7 bases). V lost 6 bases and J 0 bases, leaving 15 bases between the germline ends. Germline CDR1 reads MNHEY; CDR2 reads SMNVEV (reference sequence). This CDR3 is 15 amino acids long. The CDR3 spells CASSDGGLGSYEQYF. In nucleotides, the CDR3 is TGTGCCAGCAGCGACGGGGGGCTCGGCTCCTACGAGCAGTACTTC.

The chain employs TRBV6-6 and TRBJ1-1; TRBD1 aligns across 7 bases. CDR3 length: 15 amino acids. V trimming: 5 bases; J trimming: 1 base; junction bases outside the gene matches: 7. Germline CDR1 and CDR2: MNHNY and SVGAGI (reference sequence). CDR3 residues: CASSIGTVENTEAFF. The CDR3 nucleotides are TGTGCCAGCAGTATAGGGACAGTAGAGAACACTGAAGCTTTCTTT.

The chain carries TRBV5-1 and TRBJ1-2; tentative D call: TRBD1 (5 bases). The CDR3 extends over 14 amino acids. Germline values: CDR1 SGHRS, CDR2 YFSETQ. Deletions cut 0 bases from V and 6 bases from J, with 12 bases between. The CDR3 here is CASSLVSGRNGYTF. In DNA, the CDR3 is TGCGCCAGCAGCTTGGTTTCAGGGAGGAATGGCTACACCTTC.

This chain joins TRBV19 and TRBJ1-4; unclear D gene. The CDR3 consists of 13 residues. Germline CDR1 is LNHDA and CDR2 is SQIVND (reference sequence). V was clipped by 3 bases and J by 4 bases, with 6 bases between them. The CDR3 here is CASSMADNEKLFF. Here the CDR3 DNA reads TGTGCCAGTAGTATGGCAGATAATGAAAAACTGTTTTTT.